This TCR beta chain comes out of a study of blood T cell repertoires in COVID-19. The method was immunoSEQ multiplex PCR; TCRdb's version includes in-frame clones alone and lacks a portion of them. Of about 250,000 clones listed, roughly 88% are singletons. The CDR3 length is 15 residues. The junction had 7 bases not matched to a gene; V was cut back by 5 bases and J by 3 bases. The germline gives CDR1 LNHDA, CDR2 SQIVND (reference sequence). Sequenced: peripheral blood. The sequence was collected from a man aged 80 or over with acute or convalescent COVID-19. The chain is built from TRBV19 and TRBJ1-2; 9 nucleotides agree with TRBD1. CDR3 sequence (DNA): TGTGCCAGTAGTGAACAGGGGGCCGTAGACTATGGCTACACCTTC. Translation: CASSEQGAVDYGYTF.